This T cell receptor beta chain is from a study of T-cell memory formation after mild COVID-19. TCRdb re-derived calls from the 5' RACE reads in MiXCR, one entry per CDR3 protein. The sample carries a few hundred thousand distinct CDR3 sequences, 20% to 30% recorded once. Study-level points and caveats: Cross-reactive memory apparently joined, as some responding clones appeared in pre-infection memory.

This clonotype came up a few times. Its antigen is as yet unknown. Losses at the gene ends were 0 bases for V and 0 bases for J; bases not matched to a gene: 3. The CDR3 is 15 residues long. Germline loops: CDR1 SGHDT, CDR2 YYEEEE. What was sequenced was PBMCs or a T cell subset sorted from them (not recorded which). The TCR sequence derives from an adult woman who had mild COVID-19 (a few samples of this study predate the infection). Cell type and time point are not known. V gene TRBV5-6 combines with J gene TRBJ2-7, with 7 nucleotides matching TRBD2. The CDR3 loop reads CASSLVAGVSYEQYF. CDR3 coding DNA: TGTGCCAGCAGCTTGGTGGCGGGAGTCTCCTACGAGCAGTACTTC.